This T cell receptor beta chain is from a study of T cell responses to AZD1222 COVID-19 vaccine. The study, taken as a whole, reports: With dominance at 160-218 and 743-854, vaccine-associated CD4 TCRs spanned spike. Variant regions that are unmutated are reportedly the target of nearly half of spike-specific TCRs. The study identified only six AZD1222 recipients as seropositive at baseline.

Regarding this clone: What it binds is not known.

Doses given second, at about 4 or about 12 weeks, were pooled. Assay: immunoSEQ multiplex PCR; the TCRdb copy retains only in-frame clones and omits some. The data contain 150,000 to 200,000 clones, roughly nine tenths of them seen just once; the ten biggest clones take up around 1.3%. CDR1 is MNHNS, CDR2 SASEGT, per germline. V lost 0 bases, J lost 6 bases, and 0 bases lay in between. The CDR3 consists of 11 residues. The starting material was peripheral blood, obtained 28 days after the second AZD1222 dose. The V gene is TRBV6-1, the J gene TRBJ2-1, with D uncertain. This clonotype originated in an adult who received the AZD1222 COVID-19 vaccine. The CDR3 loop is CASSEANEQFF. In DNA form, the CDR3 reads TGTGCCAGCAGTGAAGCCAATGAGCAGTTCTTC.